This T cell receptor beta chain is drawn from a study of T cell repertoires in cytomegalovirus infection. Study-level background: It can be stated that public TCR beta signatures indicated CMV infection as well as a matching HLA type.

TCRdb ran MiXCR on the reads and lists one entry per CDR3 protein. The sample shows roughly 990,000 distinct CDR3 sequences, roughly 30% of them seen only once. Regarding this clonotype: The target antigen is unknown. The junction shows a germline mismatch at one end, possibly a read error.

The germline CDR1 and CDR2 sequences are SEHNR and FQNEAQ (reference sequence). The length of the CDR3 is 15 residues. V usage is TRBV7-9 and J usage is TRBJ1-1; D remains unclear. The input for sequencing was cultured CD8+ T cells from PBMCs, taken from culture after CMV antigen stimulation. This clonotype was obtained from a human donor in good health (CMV status not recorded). Some clones in this sample may be carry-over from other donors' samples. The CDR3 nucleotides are TGTGTCAGCAGCTTAGCGAGGGAGGGGAACACTGAAGCTTTCTTT. Its translation: CVSSLAREGNTEAFF. Drawing the rest from reference TRBV7-9 and TRBJ1-1, the complete variable domain is DTGVSQNPRHKITKRGQNVTFRCDPISEHNRLYWYRQTLGQGPEFLTYFQNEAQLEKSRLLSDRFSAERPKGSFSTLEIQRTEQGDSAMYLCVSSLAREGNTEAFFGQGTRLTVV.